This entry features one TCR beta chain sequence. Antigen unknown. These data belong to a study of cytomegalovirus exposure and HLA in healthy donors. Overall study results and limits: The CMV antigen specificity of a few CMV-associated chains was confirmed through in vitro analysis. It was reported that the classifier diagnosed cytomegalovirus status with high specificity and sensitivity in both the original and validation cohorts. It was fewer than 200 TCR beta chains that were listed as cytomegalovirus-associated.

V was trimmed by 4 bases and J by 4 bases, leaving 8 bases between them. Per germline, CDR1 MNHEY and CDR2 SMNVEV (reference sequence). The CDR3 runs to 13 residues. Clones were sequenced by immunoSEQ multiplex PCR, and TCRdb holds only the in-frame ones, with some missing. This sample has fewer than 140,000 clones, with roughly nine tenths found just once. The donors were part of the validation cohort of 100 to 150 subjects. That cohort was separate from the first cohort, which comprised 550 to 750 subjects. This TCR derives from a young woman in good health and CMV-seropositive. This chain connects TRBV27 to TRBJ2-1; D remains unclear. Sequencing input: PBMCs. CDR3 DNA sequence: TGTGCCAGCAGTTCGACTCCTTACAATGAGCAGTTCTTC. This codes for CASSSTPYNEQFF.